These 29 T cell receptor beta chains originate from one sample sequenced in a study of blood T cell repertoires in COVID-19. The method was immunoSEQ multiplex PCR; TCRdb's version includes in-frame clones alone and lacks a portion of them. The table lists just under 95,000 clones, around 80% of them singletons, with around 9% in the top ten. The material sequenced was peripheral blood. The receptors come from a man aged 50-60 years who had recovered from COVID-19.

This chain joins TRBV7-9 and TRBJ2-5; D possibly corresponds to TRBD1 (5 bases). This CDR3 contains 15 residues. V was shortened by 1 base and J by 5 bases, with 14 bases between the two germline ends. In germline, CDR1 is SEHNR, CDR2 FQNEAQ (reference sequence). The CDR3 here is CASSLVQGFRETQYF. CDR3 bases: TGTGCCAGCAGCTTAGTCCAGGGCTTCAGGGAGACCCAGTACTTC. Using reference TRBV7-9 and TRBJ2-5 for the parts outside the CDR3, the full variable domain is DTGVSQNPRHKITKRGQNVTFRCDPISEHNRLYWYRQTLGQGPEFLTYFQNEAQLEKSRLLSDRFSAERPKGSFSTLEIQRTEQGDSAMYLCASSLVQGFRETQYFGPGTRLLVL.

The rearrangement links TRBV9 to TRBJ2-4, with D unresolved. The CDR3 has 14 amino acids. Trimming removed 0 bases at V and 8 bases at J, with 12 bases between. The germline V gene has CDR1 SGDLS and CDR2 YYNGEE. The DNA for the CDR3 is TGTGCCAGCAGCGTAGTAGGCACCGCGGACATTCAGTACTTC. This translates into CASSVVGTADIQYF. The whole variable domain, filled in from reference TRBV9 and TRBJ2-4, reads DSGVTQTPKHLITATGQRVTLRCSPRSGDLSVYWYQQSLDQGLQFLIQYYNGEERAKGNILERFSAQQFPDLHSELNLSSLELGDSALYFCASSVVGTADIQYFGAGTRLSVL.

This clone has more than one count but fewer than ten. The CDR3 reads CASSLDRGYGYTF. The CDR3 DNA reads TGTGCCAGCAGTTTGGACAGGGGCTATGGCTACACCTTC. The chain has TRBV12-3 or TRBV12-4 and TRBJ1-2; TRBD1 aligns across 9 bases. V lost 3 bases and J lost 4; bases outside the gene matches: 0. This CDR3 is built from 13 residues.

This clone was picked up a small number of times. This chain connects TRBV10-2 to TRBJ1-6; no clear D. Germline V gives CDR1 WSHSY, CDR2 SAAADI. The V gene lost 2 bases and the J gene lost 7 bases, with 6 bases spanning the gap. The CDR3 runs to 13 residues. The DNA for the CDR3 is TGCGCCAGCAGTGAGGACAACAATTCACCCCTCCACTTT. It translates to CASSEDNNSPLHF.

The rearrangement links TRBV11-2 to TRBJ2-1, with TRBD2 matching over 8 bases. CDR3 size: 15 residues. V gave up 7 bases and J gave up 4 bases; unmatched junction bases: 9. Germline CDR1 SGHAT, CDR2 FQNNGV. CDR3: CASILDTGGYNEQFF. The CDR3 bases are TGTGCCAGCATCCTGGATACGGGAGGGTACAATGAGCAGTTCTTC.

This clone was detected a few times. This chain uses TRBV5-6 with TRBJ2-1; tentative D call: TRBD2 (7 bases). The CDR3 is made up of 15 amino acids. The V end was cut by 2 bases, the J end by 0 bases, with 9 bases between. Per the germline V gene, CDR1 is SGHDT and CDR2 is YYEEEE. The CDR3 region has the DNA TGTGCCAGCAGCTTAAGGGGGGGCTCCTACAATGAGCAGTTCTTC. Translation: CASSLRGGSYNEQFF.

V is TRBV19 and J is TRBJ2-2, with 7 bases that match TRBD1. The junction had 3 bases not matched to a gene; V was cut back by 0 bases and J by 5 bases. Germline V CDR1 and CDR2: LNHDA, SQIVND (reference sequence). CDR3 length: 15 residues. CDR3 nucleotide sequence: TGTGCCAGTAGTATAGAAGGGGGCGGGACCGGGGAGCTGTTTTTT. Its protein is CASSIEGGGTGELFF.

The chain links TRBV2 to TRBJ1-1; D not certain. This CDR3 is 14 amino acids long. V shed 8 bases and J shed 0 bases, with 13 bases lying between them. CDR1 is SNHLY and CDR2 is FYNNEI in the germline V gene. CDR3: CASLGASLNTEAFF. The CDR3 nucleotides read TGTGCCAGCCTGGGAGCCAGCCTGAACACTGAAGCTTTCTTT. Using reference TRBV2 and TRBJ1-1 for the parts outside the CDR3, the full variable domain is EPEVTQTPSHQVTQMGQEVILRCVPISNHLYFYWYRQILGQKVEFLVSFYNNEISEKSEIFDDQFSVERPDGSNFTLKIRSTKLEDSAMYFCASLGASLNTEAFFGQGTRLTVV.

The chain couples TRBV30 to TRBJ2-7; TRBD1 matches 9 bases. V lost 8 bases, J lost 8 bases, and 13 bases stayed unmatched. The length of the CDR3 is 13 residues. The germline V gene has CDR1 GTSNPN and CDR2 SVGIG (reference sequence). The CDR3 DNA follows: TGTGCCGGGAACGGACAGGGGCCCCAAAAGCAGTACTTC. Protein product: CAGNGQGPQKQYF.

The gene calls are TRBV3-1 (or the pseudogene TRBV3-2) and TRBJ1-1, with D tentatively TRBD1 (5 bases). V was shortened by 3 bases and J by 4 bases, with 12 bases between the two germline ends. Germline V gene data show CDR1 as LGHDT and CDR2 as YNNKEL (reference sequence). CDR3 length equals 14 residues. CDR3 sequence (DNA): TGTGCCAGCAGCCAGGGACTTTGGGGCACTGAAGCTTTCTTT. Its translation is CASSQGLWGTEAFF.

The chain has TRBV28 and TRBJ2-7; no definite D call. The CDR3 has 13 amino acids. Germline CDR1 is MDHEN and CDR2 is SYDVKM. The germline V and J ends were trimmed by 5 bases and 1 base, with 9 bases remaining between them. The CDR3 here is CASSHSTSYEQYF. For the CDR3, the DNA is TGTGCCAGCAGTCACTCTACTTCCTACGAGCAGTACTTC.

The chain couples TRBV19 to TRBJ2-7; no reliable D call. The CDR3 is 15 residues long. Trimming stripped 9 bases from V and 3 bases from J, with 21 bases between. Germline CDR1 reads LNHDA; CDR2 reads SQIVND (reference sequence). This chain's CDR3 is CASRPRGVKGYEQYF. Here the CDR3 DNA reads TGTGCCAGCAGACCCCGCGGCGTTAAAGGCTACGAGCAGTACTTC.

The V and J genes are TRBV6-5 and TRBJ1-5; no clear D gene. V lost 6 bases and J lost 7, with 10 bases in between. This CDR3 region has 12 residues. Germline V lookup: CDR1 MNHEY, CDR2 SVGAGI. In nucleotides, the CDR3 is TGTGCCAGCAGCGACGGGGAACAGCCCCAGCATTTT. Translation gives CASSDGEQPQHF.

This clone was detected a few times. The chain combines TRBV15 with TRBJ2-3; 7 bases are a match to TRBD1. With 5 bases clipped from V and 2 bases from J, the junction kept 10 bases outside the gene matches. CDR3 length equals 16 residues. Germline V gene data show CDR1 as LNHNV and CDR2 as YYDKDF (reference sequence). The CDR3 DNA follows: TGTGCCACCAGCTCCGGACAGGCAATAATCACAGATACGCAGTATTTT. Translated, it gives CATSSGQAIITDTQYF.

In this sample, this clone turned up once. The chain carries TRBV6-5 and TRBJ1-5; 9 bases are a match to TRBD1. Germline CDR1 is MNHEY and CDR2 is SVGAGI. This CDR3 is built from 15 residues. V trimming: 7 bases; J trimming: 5 bases; junction bases outside the gene matches: 9. CDR3 DNA: TGTGCCAGCAAAACCGGGACAGGGTCCTATCAGCCCCAGCATTTT. It specifies CASKTGTGSYQPQHF.

The gene calls are TRBV29-1 and TRBJ1-1; no reliable D call. This CDR3 has 10 residues. V was shortened by 7 bases and J by 2 bases, with 5 bases between the two germline ends. Germline values: CDR1 SQVTM, CDR2 ANQGSEA. The CDR3 coding sequence is TGCAGCGGGCTCAACACTGAAGCTTTCTTT. Its protein is CSGLNTEAFF.

V is TRBV7-3 and J is TRBJ1-3; unclear D gene. V lost 5 bases and J lost 0, with 11 bases in between. This CDR3 spans 15 amino acids. CDR1 is SGHTA and CDR2 is FQGTGA in the germline V gene. For the CDR3, the DNA is TGTGCCAGCAGCCTGGACGGAGGCTCTGGAAACACCATATATTTT. It codes for CASSLDGGSGNTIYF.

This rearrangement joins TRBV7-2 to TRBJ2-2; possibly TRBD2 for D (5 bases). CDR3 length equals 15 residues. The V gene lost 5 bases and the J gene lost 5 bases, with 15 bases spanning the gap. From germline, CDR1 is SGHTA and CDR2 FQGNSA. The CDR3 coding sequence is TGTGCCAGCAGCCCCTCAGGAGCGGTAACCGGGGAGCTGTTTTTT. Translation gives CASSPSGAVTGELFF.

Ten or more counts support this clone. The V call is TRBV12-3 or TRBV12-4, the J call TRBJ1-2; D is ambiguous. CDR3 length: 12 residues. Trimming removed 2 bases at V and 7 bases at J, with 8 bases between. CDR3 nucleotide sequence: TGTGCCAGCAGTTTAAATCTTCGTGGCTACACCTTC. It encodes CASSLNLRGYTF.

CDR3: CASSAGDQETQYF. In DNA, the CDR3 is TGCGCCAGCAGCGCAGGGGACCAAGAGACCCAGTACTTC. The chain combines TRBV5-1 with TRBJ2-5, with a possible D match to TRBD1 (6 bases). The germline V and J ends were trimmed by 4 bases and 0 bases, with 7 bases remaining between them. Germline CDR1 and CDR2: SGHRS and YFSETQ. CDR3 length: 13 residues.

This clone was counted many times. The V and J genes are TRBV10-3 and TRBJ1-4; TRBD1 agrees at 9 bases. The germline CDR1 and CDR2 sequences are ENHRY and SYGVKD. The V and J ends lost 9 bases and 5 bases, in that order; junction bases with no gene match: 1. CDR3 length: 12 residues. The CDR3: CAIGQGNEKLFF. The DNA for the CDR3 is TGTGCCATAGGACAGGGGAATGAAAAACTGTTTTTT.

The chain is built from TRBV19 and TRBJ2-7, with 10 bases aligning to TRBD2. With 5 bases clipped from V and 4 bases from J, the junction kept 11 bases outside the gene matches. This CDR3 is built from 16 residues. Germline CDR1 reads LNHDA; CDR2 reads SQIVND (reference sequence). The CDR3 sequence is CASSLASGRKRYEQYF. The CDR3 DNA reads TGTGCCAGTAGTTTGGCTAGCGGGAGAAAAAGGTACGAGCAGTACTTC.

The gene calls are TRBV7-2 and TRBJ2-3; possible D gene TRBD2, 6 bases. The V end lost 5 bases, the J end lost 3 bases, and 15 bases lay between the germline ends. Germline V gene lookup returns CDR1 SGHTA and CDR2 FQGNSA. The CDR3 covers 15 residues. The CDR3 here is CASSPQVGSTDTQYF. Here the CDR3 DNA reads TGTGCCAGCAGCCCTCAGGTCGGGAGTACAGATACGCAGTATTTT.

V and J are TRBV18 and TRBJ1-5; the D gene is possibly TRBD1 (5 bases). Trimming pared 3 bases from V and 4 bases from J, leaving 19 bases between. The CDR3 sequence is 17 residues long. In germline, CDR1 is KGHSH, CDR2 LQKENI. DNA of the CDR3: TGTGCCAGCTCACCCTCACCCAGATCAGGGAGGAATCAGCCCCAGCATTTT. This codes for CASSPSPRSGRNQPQHF.

This chain connects TRBV12-3 or TRBV12-4 to TRBJ1-4; possibly TRBD1 for D (5 bases). Trimming took 7 bases from V and 11 from J, leaving 17 bases between them. There are 13 residues in the CDR3. CDR3 loop: CASTSEGREKLFF. CDR3 coding DNA: TGTGCCAGCACGTCGGAGGGGCGAGAGAAACTGTTTTTT.

This clone was detected only once. V gene TRBV4-2 combines with J gene TRBJ2-2; 9 bases are shared with TRBD2. V trimming: 2 bases; J trimming: 8 bases; junction bases outside the gene matches: 9. The CDR3 is 16 residues long. Germline CDR1 is LGHNA and CDR2 is YNFKEQ. CDR3: CASSQLAGQNRGELFF. CDR3 sequence (DNA): TGTGCCAGCAGCCAACTAGCGGGGCAGAACAGGGGGGAGCTGTTTTTT.

This clone was seen a handful of times. The V call is TRBV6-5, the J call TRBJ2-7; 7 nucleotides match TRBD1. Trimming removed 7 bases from V and 1 base from J; junction bases left unmatched: 10. CDR3 length equals 15 residues. Germline lookup yields CDR1 MNHEY and CDR2 SVGAGI. The CDR3 coding sequence is TGTGCCAGCACCAAAGGGTGGGACAGTTCCTACGAGCAGTACTTC. Protein product: CASTKGWDSSYEQYF.

This chain uses TRBV6-5 with TRBJ2-4, with TRBD2 matching over 7 bases. The junction had 9 bases not matched to a gene; V was cut back by 6 bases and J by 7 bases. CDR3 length equals 14 residues. Germline V gene lookup returns CDR1 MNHEY and CDR2 SVGAGI. In DNA form, the CDR3 reads TGTGCCAGCAGGGCCTGGGAGGGATCGAACATTCAGTACTTC. Translated, it gives CASRAWEGSNIQYF.

In its sample, this clone was seen a few times. The V and J genes are TRBV19 and TRBJ2-4; D call uncertain. There are 16 residues in the CDR3. In germline, CDR1 is LNHDA, CDR2 SQIVND (reference sequence). Trimming took off 5 bases at V and 0 bases at J, with 14 bases between the two ends. The CDR3 DNA reads TGTGCCAGTAGTTCTGGAGAGAGCTTAGCCAAAAACATTCAGTACTTC. It translates to CASSSGESLAKNIQYF.